This T cell receptor beta chain was sequenced for a study of beta chain features in type 1 diabetes. Study-wide background: All of the samples together had around 110,000,000 sorted cells examined. Study results and caveats: More deletions and fewer insertions at VDJ junctions were found in patients with type 1 diabetes. The study left unresolved whether HLA type influences TCRB rearrangement. Moderately but significantly shorter TCRB CDR3s were found in Type 1 diabetes patients in all four CD4+ subsets.

Reverse transcription of all isolated RNA meant that expressed TCRB transcripts were sequenced. TCRdb's table, derived via immunoSEQ multiplex PCR, lists solely in-frame clones and lacks some. This sample has 15,000 or so clones, with roughly three quarters found just once. Donors contributed one heparinised blood draw apiece, averaging approximately 0.12 L. The CDR3 consists of 18 residues. Trimming shortened V by 0 bases and J by 1 base, and 19 bases separated the two germline ends. Germline V gives CDR1 MGHRA, CDR2 YSYEKL. Regarding this clone: No antigen is known for it.

The TCR was taken from a man aged 25 to 45 with type 1 diabetes. Sequencing was carried out using stem cell memory CD4+ T cells from blood. The V and J genes are TRBV4-1 and TRBJ2-7; D gene uncertain. In DNA form, the CDR3 reads TGCGCCAGCAGCCAAGATTCATTCGGCGGCACATTATCCTACGAGCAGTACTTC. Amino acid sequence: CASSQDSFGGTLSYEQYF.